The clone carrying this T cell receptor (beta chain) was found a few times. What it binds is unknown. The V gene's germline CDR1 is KGHSH and CDR2 LQKENI. Trimming cost V 8 bases and J 3 bases, with 13 bases left between them. The CDR3 runs 13 residues. MiXCR, applied by TCRdb to the reads, yields one record per CDR3 protein. The data contain about 260,000 distinct CDR3 sequences, roughly an eighth of them seen just once; the ten biggest clones take up 8.8%. The sample belongs to a study of T cell repertoires in cytomegalovirus infection. About the study: CMV infection together with matching HLA type was indicated by public TCR beta signatures.

Findings and limits, study-wide: Dominating the ex vivo response were HLA-C-restricted CMV-specific TCR beta clonotypes. Carriers of CMV plus the relevant HLA were identified by cumulative public TCR beta family frequency.

Sequencing was performed on PBMCs. The rearrangement uses TRBV18 and TRBJ2-5; D perhaps matches TRBD2 (5 bases). This TCR was sampled from a human donor in good health (CMV status not recorded). Some clones in this sample may be carry-over from other donors' samples. The DNA of the CDR3 is TGTGCCAGCCAAATAACTAGGGAAGAGACCCAGTACTTC. This translates into CASQITREETQYF.